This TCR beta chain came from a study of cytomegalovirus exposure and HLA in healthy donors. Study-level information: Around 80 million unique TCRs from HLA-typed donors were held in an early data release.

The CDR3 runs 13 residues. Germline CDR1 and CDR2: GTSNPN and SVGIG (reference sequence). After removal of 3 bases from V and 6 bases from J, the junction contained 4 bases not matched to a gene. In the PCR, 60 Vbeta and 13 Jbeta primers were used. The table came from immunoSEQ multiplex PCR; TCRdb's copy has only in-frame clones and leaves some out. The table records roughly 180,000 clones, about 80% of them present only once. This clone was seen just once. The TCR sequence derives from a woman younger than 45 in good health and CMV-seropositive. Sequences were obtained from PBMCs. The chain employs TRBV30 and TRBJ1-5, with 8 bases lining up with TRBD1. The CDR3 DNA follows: TGTGCCTGGAGCAGACAGGGGAGTCAGCCCCAGCATTTT. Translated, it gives CAWSRQGSQPQHF.